The sequence of this T cell receptor (beta chain) was determined in a study of blood T cells in healthy people across ages. CDR3 size: 15 residues. J gave up 4 bases and V 2 bases, and 3 bases lay outside the gene matches. Germline CDR1 reads SGHTA; CDR2 reads FQGNSA. A second PCR of about 7 to 11 cycles used a sample-barcoded 5' primer and a J-beta primer mix. TCRdb re-derived calls from the 5' RACE reads in MiXCR, one entry per CDR3 protein. The sample lists more than 900,000 distinct CDR3 sequences, about 23% occurring once. As for this clonotype: What it recognizes is unknown.

Findings and limits, study-wide: Correlation between TCR beta diversity and naive T cell percentage was strong.

These data were likewise used in another study, on T cells of mothers and their children. From that report: Related and unrelated pairs show TCR recombination output that thymic selection shapes similarly.

This chain links TRBV7-2 with TRBJ2-3; 10 positions agree with TRBD1. The sample taken for sequencing was blood. The TCR originated in a girl aged 2-10 years in good health. The CDR3 sequence is CASSLTTGGADTQYF. For the CDR3, the DNA is TGTGCCAGCAGCTTAACGACAGGGGGCGCAGATACGCAGTATTTT.